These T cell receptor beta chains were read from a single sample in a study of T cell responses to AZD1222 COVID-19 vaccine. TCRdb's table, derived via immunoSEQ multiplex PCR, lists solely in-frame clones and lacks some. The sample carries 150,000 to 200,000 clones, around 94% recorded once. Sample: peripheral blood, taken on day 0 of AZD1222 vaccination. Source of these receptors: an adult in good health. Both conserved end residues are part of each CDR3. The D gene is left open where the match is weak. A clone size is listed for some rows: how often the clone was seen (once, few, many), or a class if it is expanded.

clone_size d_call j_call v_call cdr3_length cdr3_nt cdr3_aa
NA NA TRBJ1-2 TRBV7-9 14 TGTGCCAGCAGCTTAACTTTACAGGTGCATGGCTACACCTTC CASSLTLQVHGYTF
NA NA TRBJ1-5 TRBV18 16 TGTGCCAGCTCACCAGGGGCGAATTTTGGCAATCAGCCCCAGCATTTT CASSPGANFGNQPQHF
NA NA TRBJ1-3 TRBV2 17 TGTGCCAGCAGTGAAGACCCCGGGACATGGACTGGAAACACCATATATTTT CASSEDPGTWTGNTIYF
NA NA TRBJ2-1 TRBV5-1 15 TGCGCCAGCAGTTGGACAGACAGCTCCTACAATGAGCAGTTCTTC CASSWTDSSYNEQFF
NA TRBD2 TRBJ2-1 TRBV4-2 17 TGTGCCAGCAGCCAAGAAGTAGCTAGCGGATCCTACAATGAGCAGTTCTTC CASSQEVASGSYNEQFF
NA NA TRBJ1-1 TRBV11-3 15 TGTGCCAGCAGCTCGCGGGCCGCGGGGGACACTGAAGCTTTCTTT CASSSRAAGDTEAFF
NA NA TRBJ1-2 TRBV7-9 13 TGTGCCAGCCGAAAGGGATTGGCGGATGGCTACACCTTC CASRKGLADGYTF
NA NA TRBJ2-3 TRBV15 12 TGTGCCACCAGCCCGAGCACAGATACGCAGTATTTT CATSPSTDTQYF
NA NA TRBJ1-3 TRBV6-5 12 TGTGCCTCAGGGAGCTCTGGAAACACCATATATTTT CASGSSGNTIYF
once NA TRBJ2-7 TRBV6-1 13 TGTGCCAGCAGTGAGGTAGGGGGGTTAGAGCAGTACTTC CASSEVGGLEQYF
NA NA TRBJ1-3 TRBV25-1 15 TGTGCCAGCAGTGAACGACCAACAATTGGAAACACCATATATTTT CASSERPTIGNTIYF
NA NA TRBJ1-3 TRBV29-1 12 TGCAGCGTTGGGGGGCTTGGAAACACCATATATTTT CSVGGLGNTIYF
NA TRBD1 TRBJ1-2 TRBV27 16 TGTGCCAGCAGTTTATCAGGGACAGGAAGGCTGGGAGGCTACACCTTC CASSLSGTGRLGGYTF
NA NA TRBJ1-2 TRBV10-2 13 TGCGCCAGCAGTGAGTCCCCCGGCGCCGGCTACACCTTC CASSESPGAGYTF
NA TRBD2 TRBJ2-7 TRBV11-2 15 TGTGCCAGCAGCTATAGCGGGGCGTCCTTCTACGAGCAGTACTTC CASSYSGASFYEQYF
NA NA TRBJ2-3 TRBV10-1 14 TGCGCCAGCAGTGAGTCGGCAGGATCAGATACGCAGTATTTT CASSESAGSDTQYF
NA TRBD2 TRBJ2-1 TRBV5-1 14 TGCGCCAGCAGCTTCTCACTAGCGGGGTTTGAGCAGTTCTTC CASSFSLAGFEQFF
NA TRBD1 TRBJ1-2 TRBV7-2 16 TGTGCCAGCAGCCCCCAATCCGGGACAGATAACTATGGCTACACCTTC CASSPQSGTDNYGYTF
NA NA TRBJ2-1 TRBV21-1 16 NA CASSKVGGGAYNEQFF
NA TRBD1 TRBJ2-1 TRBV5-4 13 TGTGCCAGCAGCCGTCCCGGGACAGGGACTTGGGTCTTC CASSRPGTGTWVF
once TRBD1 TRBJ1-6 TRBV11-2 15 TGTGCCAGCAGCTTAGGTGACAGGGACCGAGCACCCCTCCACTTT CASSLGDRDRAPLHF
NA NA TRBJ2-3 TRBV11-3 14 TGTGCCAGCAGCTTACCGACATTAGGGGATACGCAGTATTTT CASSLPTLGDTQYF
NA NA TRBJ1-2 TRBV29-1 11 TGCAGCGTTGACAGGGATGGTGGCTACACCTTC CSVDRDGGYTF
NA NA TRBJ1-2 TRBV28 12 TGTGCCAGCAAGGGACCTAACTATGGCTACACCTTC CASKGPNYGYTF
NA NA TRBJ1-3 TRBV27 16 TGTGCCAGCAGCTTGATGTGGGACCCATCTGGAAACACCATATATTTT CASSLMWDPSGNTIYF
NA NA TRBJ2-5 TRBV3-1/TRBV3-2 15 TGTGCCAGCAGGCCTCACGTGAGGGGCGGGGAGGCCCAGTACTTC CASRPHVRGGEAQYF
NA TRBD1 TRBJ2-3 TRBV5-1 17 TGCGCCAGCAGCGTAAACAGGGGGTGGACTAGCACAGATACGCAGTATTTT CASSVNRGWTSTDTQYF
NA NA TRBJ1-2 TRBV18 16 TGTGCCAGCTCACGTCCTGGCGAGGCACCCGTCGCTGGCTACACCTTC CASSRPGEAPVAGYTF
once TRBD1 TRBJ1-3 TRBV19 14 TGTGCCAGTAGCTTCCTGACAGGGGGAAACACCATATATTTT CASSFLTGGNTIYF
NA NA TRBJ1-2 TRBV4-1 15 TGCGCCAGCAGCCACCCTCCGGGACTGACTAAAAGCTACACCTTC CASSHPPGLTKSYTF
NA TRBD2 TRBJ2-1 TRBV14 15 TGTGCCAGCAGCACCCGACTAGCGGGGGGCAATGAGCAGTTCTTC CASSTRLAGGNEQFF
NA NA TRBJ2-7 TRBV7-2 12 TGTGCCAGCAGACAGATTTCTTACGAGCAGTACTTC CASRQISYEQYF
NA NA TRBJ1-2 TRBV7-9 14 TGTGCCAGCAGCCCCCCCGAGAATCTCTATGGCTACACCTTC CASSPPENLYGYTF
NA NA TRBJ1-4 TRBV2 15 TGTGCCAGCAGTGGGTCGGGCAGGGGATATGAAAAACTGTTTTTT CASSGSGRGYEKLFF
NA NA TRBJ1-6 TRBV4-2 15 TGTGCCAGCAGCCCCAGGAGCTCCTATAATTCACCCCTCCACTTT CASSPRSSYNSPLHF
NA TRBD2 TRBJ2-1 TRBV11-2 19 TGTGCCAGCAGCTTAGTTCTTTCGTTTAGAGGGACTAGTGTACATGAGCAGTTCTTC CASSLVLSFRGTSVHEQFF
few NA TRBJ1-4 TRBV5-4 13 TGTGCCAGCAGCTTGGGGCGGGGTGAAAAACTGTTTTTT CASSLGRGEKLFF